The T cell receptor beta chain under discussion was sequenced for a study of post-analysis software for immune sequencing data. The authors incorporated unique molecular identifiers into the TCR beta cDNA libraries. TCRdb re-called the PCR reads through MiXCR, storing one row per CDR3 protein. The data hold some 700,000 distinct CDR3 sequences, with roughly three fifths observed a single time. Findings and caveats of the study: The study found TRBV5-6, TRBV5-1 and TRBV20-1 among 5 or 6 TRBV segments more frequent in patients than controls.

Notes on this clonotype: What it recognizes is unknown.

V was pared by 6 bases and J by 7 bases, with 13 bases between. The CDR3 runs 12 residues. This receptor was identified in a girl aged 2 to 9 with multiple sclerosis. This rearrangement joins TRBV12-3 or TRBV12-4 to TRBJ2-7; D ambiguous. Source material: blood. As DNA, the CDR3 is TGTGCCAGCAGCCCGGACCGCTGGGAGCAGTACTTC. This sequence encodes CASSPDRWEQYF.